This TCR beta chain was sequenced for a study of response to subunit inactivated influenza vaccine. TCRdb called the RT-PCR reads again in MiXCR, with one record for every CDR3 protein. The data show more than 700,000 distinct CDR3 sequences, approximately 22% seen once. The V gene's germline CDR1 is SGHAT and CDR2 FQNNGV. V was clipped by 2 bases and J by 0 bases, with 13 bases between them. The CDR3 has 16 amino acids. V and J are TRBV11-2 and TRBJ1-1; TRBD1 is a possible D gene (6 bases). The sample in question was PBMCs from blood, obtained about 5 days after vaccination. The TCR comes from a man aged 50 to 59 who received an inactivated influenza vaccine. CDR3 nucleotides: TGTGCCAGCAGCTTAACGGGGGAGGGGGTGAACACTGAAGCTTTCTTT. It translates to CASSLTGEGVNTEAFF.